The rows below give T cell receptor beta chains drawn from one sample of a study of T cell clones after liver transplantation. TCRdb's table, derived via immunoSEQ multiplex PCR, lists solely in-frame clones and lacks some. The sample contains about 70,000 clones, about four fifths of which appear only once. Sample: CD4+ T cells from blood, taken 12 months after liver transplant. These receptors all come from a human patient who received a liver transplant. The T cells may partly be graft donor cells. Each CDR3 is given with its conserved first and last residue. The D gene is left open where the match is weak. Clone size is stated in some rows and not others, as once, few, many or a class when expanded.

CDR3 DNA: TGTGCCAGCAGTATCCGGACAGGGGGGAATGAAAAACTGTTTTTT; CDR3 protein: CASSIRTGGNEKLFF; clone size: NA; V gene: TRBV6-5; D gene: TRBD1; J gene: TRBJ1-4
CDR3 DNA: TGTGCCAGCAGCTTAGAGGGCACAGGGACTTTCTTT; CDR3 protein: CASSLEGTGTFF; clone size: NA; V gene: TRBV7-9; D gene: NA; J gene: TRBJ1-1
CDR3 DNA: TGTGCCTGGAGTGTATTTGTGGACACCGGGGAGCTGTTTTTT; CDR3 protein: CAWSVFVDTGELFF; clone size: NA; V gene: TRBV30; D gene: NA; J gene: TRBJ2-2
CDR3 DNA: TGTGCCAGCAGCTTAGCGGGTCAGGGGTCGAATGAAAAACTGTTTTTT; CDR3 protein: CASSLAGQGSNEKLFF; clone size: few; V gene: TRBV7-9; D gene: NA; J gene: TRBJ1-4
CDR3 DNA: TGCGCCAGCAGCTTGGGACAGGGGGCGATAACTGAAGCTTTCTTT; CDR3 protein: CASSLGQGAITEAFF; clone size: NA; V gene: TRBV5-1; D gene: TRBD1; J gene: TRBJ1-1
CDR3 DNA: TGCGCCAGCAGGCTTTCCGGGACTCGCGGTCCCGGGGAGCTGTTTTTT; CDR3 protein: CASRLSGTRGPGELFF; clone size: few; V gene: TRBV4-1; D gene: NA; J gene: TRBJ2-2
CDR3 DNA: TGTGCCAGCAGTCCGGCGGGGCTAGCGGGAGAAGTAGATACGCAGTATTTT; CDR3 protein: CASSPAGLAGEVDTQYF; clone size: NA; V gene: TRBV28; D gene: TRBD2; J gene: TRBJ2-3
CDR3 DNA: TGTGCCAGCAGCCCCAAAAGGGGGCTAGAAAAACTGTTTTTT; CDR3 protein: CASSPKRGLEKLFF; clone size: NA; V gene: TRBV11-2; D gene: TRBD1; J gene: TRBJ1-4
CDR3 DNA: TGCGCCAGCAGAATTACGGGGATTCCTAATGAAAAACTGTTTTTT; CDR3 protein: CASRITGIPNEKLFF; clone size: NA; V gene: TRBV10-2; D gene: NA; J gene: TRBJ1-4
CDR3 DNA: TGTGCCAGCAGCCCCTACAGGTTAGGGACCGGGGAGCTGTTTTTT; CDR3 protein: CASSPYRLGTGELFF; clone size: NA; V gene: TRBV5-5; D gene: NA; J gene: TRBJ2-2
CDR3 DNA: TGCGCCAGCAGGGGAGGGAGAAAGACAGGGCTGAACACTGAAGCTTTCTTT; CDR3 protein: CASRGGRKTGLNTEAFF; clone size: NA; V gene: TRBV5-1; D gene: TRBD1; J gene: TRBJ1-1
CDR3 DNA: TGTGCCAGCAGTGCGCTAGCGGGCCCGGGGGATGAGCAGTTCTTC; CDR3 protein: CASSALAGPGDEQFF; clone size: NA; V gene: TRBV6-1; D gene: TRBD2; J gene: TRBJ2-1
CDR3 DNA: TGTGCCAGCCATTACGGACAGGGTTGGACCGGGGAGCTGTTTTTT; CDR3 protein: CASHYGQGWTGELFF; clone size: NA; V gene: TRBV2; D gene: TRBD1; J gene: TRBJ2-2
CDR3 DNA: TGTGCCAGCAGTTTATCCTCCTCGGGGTACGAGCAGTACTTC; CDR3 protein: CASSLSSSGYEQYF; clone size: NA; V gene: TRBV28; D gene: NA; J gene: TRBJ2-7
CDR3 DNA: TGTGCCAGCAGCTTAGGGTCCCTAAACTATGGCTACACCTTC; CDR3 protein: CASSLGSLNYGYTF; clone size: NA; V gene: TRBV7-2; D gene: NA; J gene: TRBJ1-2
CDR3 DNA: TGTGCCAGCAGCCAAGATGGGGGGGTAGGGGCCCATAATTCACCCCTCCACTTT; CDR3 protein: CASSQDGGVGAHNSPLHF; clone size: NA; V gene: TRBV4-2; D gene: NA; J gene: TRBJ1-6
CDR3 DNA: TGCAGCGTTGATGGCTATGGCTACACCTTC; CDR3 protein: CSVDGYGYTF; clone size: few; V gene: TRBV29-1; D gene: NA; J gene: TRBJ1-2
CDR3 DNA: TGTGCCATCAGTGAAGGTCAGATCTACACCTTC; CDR3 protein: CAISEGQIYTF; clone size: NA; V gene: TRBV10-3; D gene: NA; J gene: TRBJ1-2
CDR3 DNA: TGTGCCAGCAGCTTAGACGGGGCGAACACTGAAGCTTTCTTT; CDR3 protein: CASSLDGANTEAFF; clone size: once; V gene: TRBV7-2; D gene: NA; J gene: TRBJ1-1
CDR3 DNA: TGTGCCAGCGAGGGAGTTACTCGGAACGAGCAGTACTTC; CDR3 protein: CASEGVTRNEQYF; clone size: NA; V gene: TRBV28; D gene: NA; J gene: TRBJ2-7
CDR3 DNA: TGTGCCAGCAGTGAAAATTCAGGGGCCTACGAGCAGTACTTC; CDR3 protein: CASSENSGAYEQYF; clone size: NA; V gene: TRBV6-1; D gene: NA; J gene: TRBJ2-7
CDR3 DNA: TGTGCCAGCAGTCAAGCCTCGGGACTAATTGAACAGTACTTC; CDR3 protein: CASSQASGLIEQYF; clone size: once; V gene: TRBV27; D gene: TRBD2; J gene: TRBJ2-7
CDR3 DNA: TGCGCCAGCAGCCAAGCAGGATTAGACACCGGGGAGCTGTTTTTT; CDR3 protein: CASSQAGLDTGELFF; clone size: NA; V gene: TRBV4-1; D gene: NA; J gene: TRBJ2-2
CDR3 DNA: TGCAGCGCAGCGACTAGCCCCCAAGAGACCCAGTACTTC; CDR3 protein: CSAATSPQETQYF; clone size: NA; V gene: TRBV29-1; D gene: TRBD2; J gene: TRBJ2-5
CDR3 DNA: TGCGCCAGCAGCCAAGTTGACCTAGGCCTATCCTACAATGAGCAGTTCTTC; CDR3 protein: CASSQVDLGLSYNEQFF; clone size: NA; V gene: TRBV4-1; D gene: NA; J gene: TRBJ2-1
CDR3 DNA: TGCGCCAGCAGTCAACAGGGGGCTAGGGAGACTGAAGCTTTCTTT; CDR3 protein: CASSQQGARETEAFF; clone size: NA; V gene: TRBV5-1; D gene: TRBD1; J gene: TRBJ1-1
CDR3 DNA: TGTGCCAGTAGTATAGATAGGTACAGCTACGAGCAGTACTTC; CDR3 protein: CASSIDRYSYEQYF; clone size: NA; V gene: TRBV19; D gene: NA; J gene: TRBJ2-7
CDR3 DNA: TGTGCCAGCAGTGAAGTAACGGGGGCAGATACGCAGTATTTT; CDR3 protein: CASSEVTGADTQYF; clone size: once; V gene: TRBV2; D gene: NA; J gene: TRBJ2-3
CDR3 DNA: TGTGCAAACGCAGGGCTGGGGACTGAAGCTTTCTTT; CDR3 protein: CANAGLGTEAFF; clone size: NA; V gene: TRBV28; D gene: NA; J gene: TRBJ1-1
CDR3 DNA: TGTGCCAGCAGTTCGCCGGGACTAGCGGGAGCCACGTCTAGCACAGATACGCAGTATTTT; CDR3 protein: CASSSPGLAGATSSTDTQYF; clone size: NA; V gene: TRBV28; D gene: TRBD2; J gene: TRBJ2-3
CDR3 DNA: TGTGCCAGCTCCCCGATAGCGGGAGGTAGCACAGATACGCAGTATTTT; CDR3 protein: CASSPIAGGSTDTQYF; clone size: NA; V gene: TRBV18; D gene: TRBD2; J gene: TRBJ2-3
CDR3 DNA: TGCGCCAGCAGCTTGGGAAGGGGAACCCGCACAGATACGCAGTATTTT; CDR3 protein: CASSLGRGTRTDTQYF; clone size: NA; V gene: TRBV5-1; D gene: NA; J gene: TRBJ2-3
CDR3 DNA: TGCGCCAGCAGTGAACCGGGGGTCACTGAAGCTTTCTTT; CDR3 protein: CASSEPGVTEAFF; clone size: NA; V gene: TRBV10-2; D gene: NA; J gene: TRBJ1-1
CDR3 DNA: TGTGCCAGCAGCTTAGCGGGGACAGGGGTCCACGAGCAGTACTTC; CDR3 protein: CASSLAGTGVHEQYF; clone size: NA; V gene: TRBV7-8; D gene: TRBD1; J gene: TRBJ2-7
CDR3 DNA: TGTGCCAGCAGTTCCAGGACTAGCGTAATCACAGATACGCAGTATTTT; CDR3 protein: CASSSRTSVITDTQYF; clone size: NA; V gene: TRBV28; D gene: TRBD2; J gene: TRBJ2-3
CDR3 DNA: TGTGCCAGCAGAAGGACTAGCGGGTGGGATGAGCAGTTCTTC; CDR3 protein: CASRRTSGWDEQFF; clone size: NA; V gene: TRBV6-1; D gene: TRBD2; J gene: TRBJ2-1
CDR3 DNA: TGTGCCAGCGGCGAGATTCAGGGGTTAGGCTACGAGCAGTACTTC; CDR3 protein: CASGEIQGLGYEQYF; clone size: once; V gene: TRBV11-2; D gene: NA; J gene: TRBJ2-7
CDR3 DNA: TGTGCCAGCTCACCACAACTAACAGGGCTTCTATCTGGGGCCAACGTCCTGACTTTC; CDR3 protein: CASSPQLTGLLSGANVLTF; clone size: NA; V gene: TRBV18; D gene: NA; J gene: TRBJ2-6
CDR3 DNA: TGTGCCAGCAGCTTCGGGGGAGGGATCACCGGGGAGCTGTTTTTT; CDR3 protein: CASSFGGGITGELFF; clone size: NA; V gene: TRBV11-2; D gene: TRBD2; J gene: TRBJ2-2
CDR3 DNA: TGTGCCAGCAGCTCCGCAGCCTCGTTATCTTCCCAGTACTTC; CDR3 protein: CASSSAASLSSQYF; clone size: NA; V gene: TRBV5-6; D gene: NA; J gene: TRBJ2-5
CDR3 DNA: TGTGCCAGCAGTTACCGGGACAGCAATCAGCCCCAGCATTTT; CDR3 protein: CASSYRDSNQPQHF; clone size: NA; V gene: TRBV6-7; D gene: NA; J gene: TRBJ1-5
CDR3 DNA: TGTGCCAGCAGCGTAGTTGGGGGAAACTATGGCTACACCTTC; CDR3 protein: CASSVVGGNYGYTF; clone size: NA; V gene: TRBV9; D gene: NA; J gene: TRBJ1-2
CDR3 DNA: TGTGCCAGCAGCCAGGGACAGGGGTCTATGAACACTGAAGCTTTCTTT; CDR3 protein: CASSQGQGSMNTEAFF; clone size: NA; V gene: TRBV14; D gene: TRBD1; J gene: TRBJ1-1
CDR3 DNA: TGTGCCAGCAGAACGCATGACCTACAGGGAGATGGCCAGTACTTC; CDR3 protein: CASRTHDLQGDGQYF; clone size: NA; V gene: TRBV2; D gene: NA; J gene: TRBJ2-5
CDR3 DNA: TGTGCCAGTAGTATGTGGGGTTTTAGCAATCAGCCCCAGCATTTT; CDR3 protein: CASSMWGFSNQPQHF; clone size: NA; V gene: TRBV19; D gene: NA; J gene: TRBJ1-5
CDR3 DNA: TGTGCCACCAGCAGAGATCGCCCGGACACAGATACGCAGTATTTT; CDR3 protein: CATSRDRPDTDTQYF; clone size: NA; V gene: TRBV15; D gene: NA; J gene: TRBJ2-3
CDR3 DNA: TGTGCCAGCGCGCTGGTGGGGACAGGGGCCTTAGAGCAGTACTTC; CDR3 protein: CASALVGTGALEQYF; clone size: NA; V gene: TRBV28; D gene: TRBD1; J gene: TRBJ2-7
CDR3 DNA: TGCAGCGTGGGGAAGGGACTAGCGGAAATAAATGAGCAGTTCTTC; CDR3 protein: CSVGKGLAEINEQFF; clone size: NA; V gene: TRBV29-1; D gene: TRBD2; J gene: TRBJ2-1
CDR3 DNA: TGTGCCAGCAGTCAATTCCGGGACAGCACAGATACGCAGTATTTT; CDR3 protein: CASSQFRDSTDTQYF; clone size: NA; V gene: TRBV6-5; D gene: NA; J gene: TRBJ2-3
CDR3 DNA: TGTGCCAGCAGTTTATCCGATAAGAGGGCCTACGAGCAGTACTTC; CDR3 protein: CASSLSDKRAYEQYF; clone size: NA; V gene: TRBV28; D gene: NA; J gene: TRBJ2-7
CDR3 DNA: TGTGCCTGGAGGGAGGGACTAGCGGACTACAATGAGCAGTTCTTC; CDR3 protein: CAWREGLADYNEQFF; clone size: NA; V gene: TRBV30; D gene: TRBD2; J gene: TRBJ2-1
CDR3 DNA: TGTGCCAGCATTCGGGACAGGGATAACTATGGCTACACCTTC; CDR3 protein: CASIRDRDNYGYTF; clone size: NA; V gene: TRBV6-5; D gene: TRBD1; J gene: TRBJ1-2
CDR3 DNA: TGTGCCAGTAGTACCCAAACTACAGGGTACTATGGCTACACCTTC; CDR3 protein: CASSTQTTGYYGYTF; clone size: medium-sized; V gene: TRBV19; D gene: NA; J gene: TRBJ1-2
CDR3 DNA: TGTGCCAGCAGTTTAGGCCTTTCCTACGAGCAGTACTTC; CDR3 protein: CASSLGLSYEQYF; clone size: NA; V gene: TRBV28; D gene: NA; J gene: TRBJ2-7
CDR3 DNA: TGTGCCAGCAGCTTGATGCTAGCAAAACCCTCCGAGCAGTACTTC; CDR3 protein: CASSLMLAKPSEQYF; clone size: few; V gene: TRBV7-9; D gene: NA; J gene: TRBJ2-7
CDR3 DNA: TGTGCCAGCTCACTCGGGACAGGCGGGAGCACTGAAGCTTTCTTT; CDR3 protein: CASSLGTGGSTEAFF; clone size: once; V gene: TRBV18; D gene: TRBD1; J gene: TRBJ1-1
CDR3 DNA: TGCAGTGCTTTTAGATCGCCCCGGTCCAACTTC; CDR3 protein: CSAFRSPRSNF; clone size: NA; V gene: TRBV20-1; D gene: NA; J gene: TRBJ1-2
CDR3 DNA: TGTGCCAGCAGTTTATCGGGGATTACTGAAGCTTTCTTT; CDR3 protein: CASSLSGITEAFF; clone size: NA; V gene: TRBV27; D gene: NA; J gene: TRBJ1-1
CDR3 DNA: TGCGCCAGCAGTGACGGGGCGGACATCAACACAGATACGCAGTATTTT; CDR3 protein: CASSDGADINTDTQYF; clone size: NA; V gene: TRBV10-1; D gene: NA; J gene: TRBJ2-3
CDR3 DNA: TGCGCCAGCAGCTTAGCGGGAGGACAGGAGACCCAGTACTTC; CDR3 protein: CASSLAGGQETQYF; clone size: once; V gene: TRBV5-1; D gene: TRBD2; J gene: TRBJ2-5